This T cell receptor (beta chain) was retrieved from a study of T cell repertoires in cytomegalovirus infection. TCRdb redid the calling of the reads with MiXCR, one entry per CDR3 protein. The sample has roughly 600,000 distinct CDR3 sequences, approximately 24% seen once; the top ten hold roughly 8%. This clonotype was counted a few times. The CDR3 runs to 14 residues. The J segment lost 8 bases and the V segment lost 5 bases, leaving 11 bases of the junction unmatched. Looked up from germline, CDR1 is LNHDA and CDR2 is SQIVND (reference sequence). The chain carries TRBV19 and TRBJ1-2; 7 bases fit TRBD1. Sequenced material: CD8+ T cells from PBMCs. The receptor was isolated from a human donor in good health (CMV status not recorded). Some clones in this sample may be carry-over from other donors' samples. The CDR3 loop is CASSSRQDRDGYTF. The CDR3 region has the DNA TGTGCCAGTAGTTCCCGTCAAGACAGGGACGGCTACACCTTC. Full variable domain (remainder filled in from reference TRBV19 and TRBJ1-2): DGGITQSPKYLFRKEGQNVTLSCEQNLNHDAMYWYRQDPGQGLRLIYYSQIVNDFQKGDIAEGYSVSREKKESFPLTVTSAQKNPTAFYLCASSSRQDRDGYTFGSGTRLTVV.